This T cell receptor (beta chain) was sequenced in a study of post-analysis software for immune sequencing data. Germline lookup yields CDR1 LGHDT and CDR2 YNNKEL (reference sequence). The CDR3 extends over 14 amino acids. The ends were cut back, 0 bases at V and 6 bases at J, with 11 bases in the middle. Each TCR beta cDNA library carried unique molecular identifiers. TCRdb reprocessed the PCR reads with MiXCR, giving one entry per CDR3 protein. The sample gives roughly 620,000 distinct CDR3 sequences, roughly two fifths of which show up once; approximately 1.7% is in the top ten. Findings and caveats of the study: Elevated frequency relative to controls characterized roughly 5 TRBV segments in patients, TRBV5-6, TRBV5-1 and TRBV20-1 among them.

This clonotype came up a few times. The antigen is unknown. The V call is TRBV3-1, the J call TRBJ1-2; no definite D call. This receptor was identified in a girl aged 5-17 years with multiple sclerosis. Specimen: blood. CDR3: CASSQDLRLNGYTF. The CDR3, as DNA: TGTGCCAGCAGCCAAGACTTACGGTTAAATGGCTACACCTTC.